The entry below gives a single TCR beta chain sequence along with its context. The record originates from a study of cytomegalovirus exposure and HLA in healthy donors. Amplification used 60 Vbeta primers and 13 Jbeta primers. Repertoires were generated with immunoSEQ multiplex PCR, while TCRdb's copy carries only in-frame clones and drops some. The table includes about 43,000 clones, under 60% detected once. Germline assignment: CDR1 SGHTA and CDR2 FQGNSA. Trimming shortened V by 4 bases and J by 3 bases, and 8 bases separated the two germline ends. The length of the CDR3 is 13 residues. The V and J genes are TRBV7-2 and TRBJ2-3; D gene uncertain. The receptor was derived from a man in his 60s in good health and CMV-seronegative. Input material: PBMCs. CDR3 DNA sequence: TGTGCCAGCAGCTCCCCCAATACAGATACGCAGTATTTT. Amino acid sequence: CASSSPNTDTQYF.